These T cell receptor beta chains were read from a single sample in a study of T-cell memory formation after mild COVID-19. TCRdb reprocessed the 5' RACE reads via MiXCR and lists one record per CDR3 protein. The sample includes some 150,000 distinct CDR3 sequences, 15% to 20% of them seen just once. The material sequenced was PBMCs or a T cell subset sorted from them (not recorded which). The receptors originated from an adult woman who had mild COVID-19 (a few samples of this study predate the infection). Cell type and time point are not known. Each CDR3 is given with its conserved first and last residue. The order of the fields is clone size, D gene, V gene, J gene, CDR3 protein, CDR3 DNA. D genes are given only for firm matches. Size is stated for part of the rows, as once, few or many counts, or as a class when the clone is expanded.

clone_size: NA; d_call: TRBD1; v_call: TRBV5-1; j_call: TRBJ2-2; cdr3_aa: CASSSAGGNTGELFF; cdr3_nt: TGCGCCAGCAGCTCTGCAGGGGGAAACACCGGGGAGCTGTTTTTT
clone_size: few; d_call: NA; v_call: TRBV9; j_call: TRBJ2-7; cdr3_aa: CASSVGREEQYF; cdr3_nt: TGTGCCAGCAGCGTAGGGCGGGAAGAGCAGTACTTC
clone_size: NA; d_call: NA; v_call: TRBV12-3/TRBV12-4; j_call: TRBJ1-6; cdr3_aa: CASSLSGTANSPLHF; cdr3_nt: TGTGCCAGCAGTTTATCTGGAACGGCAAATTCACCCCTCCACTTT
clone_size: many; d_call: NA; v_call: TRBV12-3/TRBV12-4; j_call: TRBJ2-7; cdr3_aa: CASSLAGTGIYEQYF; cdr3_nt: TGTGCCAGCAGTTTAGCCGGCACAGGGATCTACGAGCAGTACTTC
clone_size: few; d_call: NA; v_call: TRBV12-3/TRBV12-4; j_call: TRBJ1-2; cdr3_aa: CASKDTTSGYTF; cdr3_nt: TGTGCCAGCAAGGACACGACCTCTGGCTACACCTTC
clone_size: few; d_call: NA; v_call: TRBV12-3/TRBV12-4; j_call: TRBJ2-7; cdr3_aa: CASSSGNSYEQYF; cdr3_nt: TGTGCCAGCAGTTCTGGGAACTCCTACGAGCAGTACTTC
clone_size: NA; d_call: TRBD1; v_call: TRBV24-1; j_call: TRBJ2-7; cdr3_aa: CATSETGTGTYEQYF; cdr3_nt: TGTGCCACCAGTGAAACCGGGACAGGGACCTACGAGCAGTACTTC
clone_size: NA; d_call: TRBD1; v_call: TRBV5-5; j_call: TRBJ1-4; cdr3_aa: CASSSSGTGGTNEKLFF; cdr3_nt: TGTGCCAGCAGCTCCTCCGGGACAGGGGGAACTAATGAAAAACTGTTTTTT
clone_size: many; d_call: TRBD1; v_call: TRBV5-1; j_call: TRBJ2-2; cdr3_aa: CASSLRLRTGNTGELFF; cdr3_nt: TGCGCCAGCAGCTTGAGGCTCAGGACAGGGAACACCGGGGAGCTGTTTTTT
clone_size: NA; d_call: TRBD2; v_call: TRBV19; j_call: TRBJ2-7; cdr3_aa: CASASGRAGEQYF; cdr3_nt: TGTGCCAGCGCCAGCGGGAGGGCCGGCGAGCAGTACTTC
clone_size: few; d_call: NA; v_call: TRBV7-2; j_call: TRBJ2-7; cdr3_aa: CASSTNSVTYEQYF; cdr3_nt: TGTGCCAGCAGCACTAACTCGGTCACCTACGAGCAGTACTTC
clone_size: few; d_call: NA; v_call: TRBV18; j_call: TRBJ2-2; cdr3_aa: CATADSTNTGELFF; cdr3_nt: TGTGCCACTGCGGACAGCACGAACACCGGGGAGCTGTTTTTT
clone_size: few; d_call: NA; v_call: TRBV24-1; j_call: TRBJ2-7; cdr3_aa: CATSSPGTYEQYF; cdr3_nt: TGTGCCACCAGTTCTCCGGGGACCTACGAGCAGTACTTC
clone_size: few; d_call: TRBD1; v_call: TRBV20-1; j_call: TRBJ2-3; cdr3_aa: CSVNRGGTDTQYF; cdr3_nt: TGCAGTGTTAACAGGGGTGGGACAGATACGCAGTATTTT
clone_size: NA; d_call: TRBD2; v_call: TRBV9; j_call: TRBJ2-1; cdr3_aa: CASSVGTSGGMYEQFF; cdr3_nt: TGTGCCAGCAGCGTAGGGACTAGCGGGGGTATGTATGAGCAGTTCTTC
clone_size: NA; d_call: NA; v_call: TRBV18; j_call: TRBJ1-1; cdr3_aa: CASSKGGGTEAFF; cdr3_nt: TGTGCCAGCTCGAAGGGAGGGGGAACTGAAGCTTTCTTT
clone_size: NA; d_call: NA; v_call: TRBV4-1; j_call: TRBJ1-4; cdr3_aa: CASSQETRTRQNEKLFF; cdr3_nt: TGCGCCAGCAGCCAAGAAACCCGGACACGGCAAAATGAAAAACTGTTTTTT
clone_size: few; d_call: TRBD2; v_call: TRBV4-2; j_call: TRBJ2-3; cdr3_aa: CASSQGGLASTDTQYF; cdr3_nt: TGTGCCAGCAGCCAAGGGGGACTAGCGAGCACAGATACGCAGTATTTT
clone_size: few; d_call: NA; v_call: TRBV7-9; j_call: TRBJ2-5; cdr3_aa: CASSLVFRPTQYF; cdr3_nt: TGTGCCAGCAGCTTAGTCTTTAGGCCGACCCAGTACTTC
clone_size: NA; d_call: NA; v_call: TRBV24-1; j_call: TRBJ1-1; cdr3_aa: CATSDSTPGGATFF; cdr3_nt: TGTGCCACCAGTGACTCTACCCCCGGAGGGGCGACTTTCTTT
clone_size: NA; d_call: NA; v_call: TRBV3-1; j_call: TRBJ1-2; cdr3_aa: CASSQVVGYGYTF; cdr3_nt: TGTGCCAGCAGCCAAGTTGTGGGGTATGGCTACACCTTC
clone_size: once; d_call: NA; v_call: TRBV2; j_call: TRBJ1-1; cdr3_aa: CASSDRWVGNTEAFF; cdr3_nt: TGTGCCAGCAGTGATAGGTGGGTGGGGAACACTGAAGCTTTCTTT
clone_size: few; d_call: TRBD2; v_call: TRBV12-3/TRBV12-4; j_call: TRBJ2-3; cdr3_aa: CASSFGLAGGVDTQYF; cdr3_nt: TGTGCCAGCAGTTTTGGACTAGCGGGAGGAGTAGATACGCAGTATTTT
clone_size: NA; d_call: TRBD1; v_call: TRBV12-3/TRBV12-4; j_call: TRBJ2-7; cdr3_aa: CASSFSGTGGDEQYF; cdr3_nt: TGTGCCAGCAGCTTTTCCGGGACAGGGGGCGACGAGCAGTACTTC
clone_size: NA; d_call: NA; v_call: TRBV7-9; j_call: TRBJ2-7; cdr3_aa: CASSLTYEDYEQYF; cdr3_nt: TGTGCCAGCAGCTTAACGTACGAAGACTACGAGCAGTACTTC